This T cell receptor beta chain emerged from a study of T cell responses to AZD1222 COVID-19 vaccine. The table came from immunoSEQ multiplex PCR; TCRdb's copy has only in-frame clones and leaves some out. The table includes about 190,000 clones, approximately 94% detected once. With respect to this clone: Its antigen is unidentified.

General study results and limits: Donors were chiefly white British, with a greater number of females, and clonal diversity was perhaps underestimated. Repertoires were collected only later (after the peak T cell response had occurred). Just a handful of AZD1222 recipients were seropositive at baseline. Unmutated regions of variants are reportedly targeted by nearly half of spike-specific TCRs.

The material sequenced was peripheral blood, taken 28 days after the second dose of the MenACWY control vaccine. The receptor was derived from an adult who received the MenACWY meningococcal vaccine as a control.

The CDR3 spells CASSGGPGQPQHF. For the CDR3, the DNA is TGTGCCAGCAGTGGGGGCCCGGGCCAGCCCCAGCATTTT. The chain employs TRBV2 and TRBJ1-5; a weak D match, TRBD1 (5 bases). Trimming cost V 4 bases and J 7 bases, with 11 bases left between them. This CDR3 spans 13 amino acids. Germline lookup yields CDR1 SNHLY and CDR2 FYNNEI.